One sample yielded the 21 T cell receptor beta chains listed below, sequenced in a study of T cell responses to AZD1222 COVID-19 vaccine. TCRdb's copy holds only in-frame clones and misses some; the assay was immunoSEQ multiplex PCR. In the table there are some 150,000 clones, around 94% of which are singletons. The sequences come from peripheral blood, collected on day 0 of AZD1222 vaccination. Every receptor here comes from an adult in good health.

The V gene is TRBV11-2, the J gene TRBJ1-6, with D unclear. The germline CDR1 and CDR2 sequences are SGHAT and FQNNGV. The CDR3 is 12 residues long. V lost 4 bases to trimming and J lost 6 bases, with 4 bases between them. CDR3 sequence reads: CASSWTNSPLHF. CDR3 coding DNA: TGTGCCAGCAGCTGGACTAATTCACCCCTCCACTTT.

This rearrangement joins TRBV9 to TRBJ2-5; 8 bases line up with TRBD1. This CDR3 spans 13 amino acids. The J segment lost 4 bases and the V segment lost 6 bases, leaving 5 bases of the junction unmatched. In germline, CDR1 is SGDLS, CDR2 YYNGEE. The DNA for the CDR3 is TGTGCCAGCACCGCAGGGGGCGGAGAGACCCAGTACTTC. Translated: CASTAGGGETQYF.

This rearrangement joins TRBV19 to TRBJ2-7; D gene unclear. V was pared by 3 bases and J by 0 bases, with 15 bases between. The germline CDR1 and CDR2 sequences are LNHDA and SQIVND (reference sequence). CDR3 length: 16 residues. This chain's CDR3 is CASSIPSKRSSYEQYV. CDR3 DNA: TGTGCCAGTAGTATCCCAAGTAAGAGGAGCTCCTACGAGCAGTACGTC.

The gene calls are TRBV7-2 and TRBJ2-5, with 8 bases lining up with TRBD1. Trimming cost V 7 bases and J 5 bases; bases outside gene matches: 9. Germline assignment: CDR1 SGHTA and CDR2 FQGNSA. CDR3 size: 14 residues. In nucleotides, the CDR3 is TGTGCCAGCACCCACGGACAGGGTTCGGAGACCCAGTACTTC. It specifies CASTHGQGSETQYF.

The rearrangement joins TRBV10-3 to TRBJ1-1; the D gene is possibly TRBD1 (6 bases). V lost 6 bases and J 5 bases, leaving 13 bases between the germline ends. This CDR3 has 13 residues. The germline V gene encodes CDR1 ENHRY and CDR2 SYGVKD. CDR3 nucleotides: TGTGCCATCAGGACGAGGGGGGATACTGAAGCTTTCTTT. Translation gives CAIRTRGDTEAFF.

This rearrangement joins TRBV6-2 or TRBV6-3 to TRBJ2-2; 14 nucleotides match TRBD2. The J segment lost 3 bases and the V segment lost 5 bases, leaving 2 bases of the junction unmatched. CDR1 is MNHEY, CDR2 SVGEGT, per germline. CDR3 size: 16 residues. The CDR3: CASSRTSGRHTGELFF. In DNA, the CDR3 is TGTGCCAGCAGTAGGACTAGCGGGAGGCACACCGGGGAGCTGTTTTTT.

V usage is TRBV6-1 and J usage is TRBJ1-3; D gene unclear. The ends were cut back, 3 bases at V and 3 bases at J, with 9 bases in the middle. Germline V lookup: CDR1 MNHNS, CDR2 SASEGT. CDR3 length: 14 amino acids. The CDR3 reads CASSDGQIGNTIYF. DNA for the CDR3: TGTGCCAGCAGTGATGGGCAAATTGGAAACACCATATATTTT.

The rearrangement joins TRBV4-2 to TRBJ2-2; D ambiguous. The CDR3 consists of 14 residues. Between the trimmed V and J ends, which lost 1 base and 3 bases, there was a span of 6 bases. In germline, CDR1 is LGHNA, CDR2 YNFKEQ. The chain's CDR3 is CASSQVLDTGELFF. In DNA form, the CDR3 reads TGTGCCAGCAGCCAAGTGCTGGACACCGGGGAGCTGTTTTTT.

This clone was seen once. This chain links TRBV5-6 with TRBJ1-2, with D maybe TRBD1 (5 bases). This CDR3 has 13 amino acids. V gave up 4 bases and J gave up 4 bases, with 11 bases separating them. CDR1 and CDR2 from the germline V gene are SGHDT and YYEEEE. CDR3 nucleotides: TGTGCCAGCAGCGGGACGGCAATCTATGGCTACACCTTC. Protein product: CASSGTAIYGYTF.

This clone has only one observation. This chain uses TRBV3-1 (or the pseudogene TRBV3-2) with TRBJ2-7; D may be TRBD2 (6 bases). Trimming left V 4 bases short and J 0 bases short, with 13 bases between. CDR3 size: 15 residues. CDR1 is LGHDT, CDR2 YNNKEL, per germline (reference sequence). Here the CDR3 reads CASSRWGDFSYEQYV. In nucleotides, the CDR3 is TGTGCCAGCAGCCGGTGGGGGGATTTCTCCTACGAGCAGTACGTC.

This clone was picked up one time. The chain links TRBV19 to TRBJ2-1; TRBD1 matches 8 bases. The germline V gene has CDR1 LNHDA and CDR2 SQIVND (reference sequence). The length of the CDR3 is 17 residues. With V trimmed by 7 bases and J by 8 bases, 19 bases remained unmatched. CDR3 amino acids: CASTADRDVPPTYEQFF. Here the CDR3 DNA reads TGTGCCAGTACCGCGGACAGGGACGTACCTCCTACATATGAGCAGTTCTTC.

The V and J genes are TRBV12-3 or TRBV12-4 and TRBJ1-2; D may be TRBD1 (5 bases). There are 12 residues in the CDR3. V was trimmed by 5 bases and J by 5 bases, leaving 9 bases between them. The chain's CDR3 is CASSPGGYGYTF. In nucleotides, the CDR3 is TGTGCCAGCAGTCCCGGGGGGTATGGCTACACCTTC.

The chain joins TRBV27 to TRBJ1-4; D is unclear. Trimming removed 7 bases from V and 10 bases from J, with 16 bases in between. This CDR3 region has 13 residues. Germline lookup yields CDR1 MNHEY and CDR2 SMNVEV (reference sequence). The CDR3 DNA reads TGTGCCAGCAAACTCTCGCCCTGGGGAAAACTGTTTTTT. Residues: CASKLSPWGKLFF.

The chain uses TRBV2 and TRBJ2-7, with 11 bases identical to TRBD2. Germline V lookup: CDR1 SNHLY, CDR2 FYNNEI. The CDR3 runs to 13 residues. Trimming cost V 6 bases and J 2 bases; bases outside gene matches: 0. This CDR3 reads CASRTSGAYEQYV. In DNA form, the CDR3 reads TGTGCCAGCAGGACTAGCGGGGCCTACGAGCAGTACGTC.

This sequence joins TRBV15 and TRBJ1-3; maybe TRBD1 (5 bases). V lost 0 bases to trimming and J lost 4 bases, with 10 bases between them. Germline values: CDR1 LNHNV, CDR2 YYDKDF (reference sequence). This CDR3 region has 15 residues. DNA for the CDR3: TGTGCCACCAGCAGAGATTCAGGGTACGGAAACACCATATATTTT. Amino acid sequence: CATSRDSGYGNTIYF.

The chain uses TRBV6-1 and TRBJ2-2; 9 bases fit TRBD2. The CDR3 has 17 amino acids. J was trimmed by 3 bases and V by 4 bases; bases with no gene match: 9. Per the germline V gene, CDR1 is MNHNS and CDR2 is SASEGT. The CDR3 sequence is CASSASRLAVYTGELFF. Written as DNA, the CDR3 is TGTGCCAGCAGTGCCAGCCGACTAGCGGTCTACACCGGGGAGCTGTTTTTT.

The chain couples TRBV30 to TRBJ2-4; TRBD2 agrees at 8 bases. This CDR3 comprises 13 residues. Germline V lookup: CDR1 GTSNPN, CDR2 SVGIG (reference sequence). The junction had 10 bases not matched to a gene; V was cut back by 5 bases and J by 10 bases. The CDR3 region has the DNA TGTGCCTGGGCCGGGACTAGGACTAGAATTCAGTACTTC. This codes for CAWAGTRTRIQYF.

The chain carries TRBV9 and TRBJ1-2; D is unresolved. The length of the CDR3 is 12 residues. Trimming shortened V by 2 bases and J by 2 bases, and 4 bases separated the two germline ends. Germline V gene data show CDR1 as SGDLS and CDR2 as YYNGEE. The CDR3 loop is CASSVDNYGYTF. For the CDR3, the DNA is TGTGCCAGCAGCGTTGACAACTATGGCTACACCTTC.

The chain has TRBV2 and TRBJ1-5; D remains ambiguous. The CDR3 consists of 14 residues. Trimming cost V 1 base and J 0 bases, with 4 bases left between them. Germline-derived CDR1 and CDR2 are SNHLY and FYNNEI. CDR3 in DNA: TGTGCCAGCAGTGAAGAGGATAGCAATCAGCCCCAGCATTTT. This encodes CASSEEDSNQPQHF.

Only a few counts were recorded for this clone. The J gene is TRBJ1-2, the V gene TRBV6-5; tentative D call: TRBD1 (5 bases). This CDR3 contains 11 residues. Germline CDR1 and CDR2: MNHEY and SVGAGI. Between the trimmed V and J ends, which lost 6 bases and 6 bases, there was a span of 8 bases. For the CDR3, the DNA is TGTGCCAGCAGGGGGCCGGATGGCTACACCTTC. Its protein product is CASRGPDGYTF.

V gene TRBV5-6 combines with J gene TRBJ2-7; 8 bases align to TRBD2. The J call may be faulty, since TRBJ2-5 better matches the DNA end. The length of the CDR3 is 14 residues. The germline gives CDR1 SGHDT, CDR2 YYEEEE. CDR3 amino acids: CASAVAGPRETQYF. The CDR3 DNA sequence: TGTGCCAGCGCAGTAGCGGGGCCAAGAGAGACCCAGTACTTC.